The 13 T cell receptor beta chains listed next were all sequenced from one sample in a study of cytomegalovirus exposure and HLA in healthy donors. The PCR employed 60 Vbeta primers together with 13 Jbeta primers. The data were produced by immunoSEQ multiplex PCR, yet TCRdb's version contains in-frame clones alone and is incomplete. The data hold 110,000 to 150,000 clones, with around four fifths observed a single time. The sequenced sample was PBMCs. The receptors were gathered from a male donor in good health and CMV-seronegative.

There are a few counts of this clone. The chain links TRBV7-9 to TRBJ1-2; D perhaps matches TRBD1 (6 bases). CDR1 SEHNR and CDR2 FQNEAQ come from the germline V gene (reference sequence). The CDR3 length is 16 residues. The V end lost 5 bases, the J end lost 5 bases, and 21 bases lay between the germline ends. This chain's CDR3 is CASSKTFRDKSYGYTF. The CDR3 region has the DNA TGTGCCAGCAGCAAAACTTTCCGGGACAAATCTTATGGCTACACCTTC.

This rearrangement joins TRBV6-1 to TRBJ2-1; D is unclear. The germline CDR1 and CDR2 sequences are MNHNS and SASEGT. Trimming cost V 4 bases and J 0 bases, with 13 bases left between them. This CDR3 is 16 amino acids long. The CDR3 nucleotides read TGTGCCAGCAGTGGTAGGCAGGTCCACTCCTACAATGAGCAGTTCTTC. This translates into CASSGRQVHSYNEQFF.

A few counts support this clone. CDR3 in DNA: TGTGCCAGCAGAACAGCGAACACTGAAGCTTTCTTT. This encodes CASRTANTEAFF. The genes are TRBV6-1 and TRBJ1-1; D not resolved. The ends were cut back, 6 bases at V and 1 base at J, with 6 bases in the middle. Per the germline V gene, CDR1 is MNHNS and CDR2 is SASEGT. CDR3 length: 12 residues.

The CDR3 protein is CASSEDMAVYEQYF. As DNA, the CDR3 is TGTGCCAGCAGTGAAGATATGGCCGTCTACGAGCAGTACTTC. The V call is TRBV6-1, the J call TRBJ2-7; D uncertain. Germline CDR1 is MNHNS and CDR2 is SASEGT. The V end lost 1 base, the J end lost 3 bases, and 10 bases lay between the germline ends. The CDR3 is made up of 14 amino acids.

The chain carries TRBV11-1 and TRBJ2-3; 7 bases map to TRBD2. V trimming: 4 bases; J trimming: 1 base; junction bases outside the gene matches: 8. CDR3 length: 16 residues. Germline CDR1 SGHAT, CDR2 FQDESV (reference sequence). The CDR3 nucleotides are TGTGCCAGCAGCTCAGGTGCTAGCGGTCGCACAGATACGCAGTATTTT. This sequence encodes CASSSGASGRTDTQYF.

This chain joins TRBV7-2 and TRBJ2-1; D not certain. Looked up from germline, CDR1 is SGHTA and CDR2 is FQGNSA. The germline V and J ends were trimmed by 1 base and 4 bases, with 5 bases remaining between them. CDR3 size: 13 residues. The chain's CDR3 is CASSLVRYNEQFF. CDR3 DNA: TGTGCCAGCAGCTTAGTTCGGTACAATGAGCAGTTCTTC.

The rearrangement joins TRBV6-1 to TRBJ1-5, with a possible D match to TRBD1 (6 bases). The CDR3 extends over 15 amino acids. Deletions cut 1 base from V and 6 bases from J, with 13 bases between. CDR1 and CDR2 (germline): MNHNS, SASEGT. The CDR3 loop is CASSEVAGGIQPQHF. The CDR3 DNA follows: TGTGCCAGCAGTGAAGTAGCTGGGGGCATTCAGCCCCAGCATTTT.

This clone has a single count. This rearrangement joins TRBV10-1 to TRBJ1-4, with 8 bases fitting TRBD1. CDR1 is WNHNN, CDR2 SYGVQD, per germline (reference sequence). With V trimmed by 3 bases and J by 6 bases, 12 bases remained unmatched. The CDR3 has 17 amino acids. The CDR3 spells CASSDPVRGLDDEKLFF. The CDR3 DNA sequence: TGCGCCAGCAGTGATCCCGTCAGGGGGCTCGATGATGAAAAACTGTTTTTT.

V is TRBV21-1 and J is TRBJ1-2. TRBV21-1 is described as a pseudogene. The CDR3 consists of 12 residues. The CDR3 sequence is CASSKVVIARTF. CDR3 nucleotide sequence: TGTGCCAGCAGCAAAGTTGTCATCGCTAGGACCTTC.

The chain uses TRBV11-1 and TRBJ2-5; 10 bases line up with TRBD2. Germline-derived CDR1 and CDR2 are SGHAT and FQDESV (reference sequence). The CDR3 is 17 residues long. V shed 4 bases, J shed 4 bases, and the junction held 12 bases outside the gene matches. CDR3 residues: CASSSTGRRLAGETQYF. The CDR3, as DNA: TGTGCCAGCAGCTCCACGGGCCGTCGACTAGCGGGAGAGACCCAGTACTTC.

Here the CDR3 reads CASSLVGTGSPYEQYF. CDR3 DNA: TGCGCCAGCAGCTTGGTGGGGACAGGGTCTCCCTACGAGCAGTACTTC. The chain recombines TRBV5-1 with TRBJ2-7; 9 nucleotides agree with TRBD1. The CDR3 contains 16 residues. The junction had 6 bases not matched to a gene; V was cut back by 0 bases and J by 2 bases. The germline V gene has CDR1 SGHRS and CDR2 YFSETQ.

The V call is TRBV10-3, the J call TRBJ1-1; 8 nucleotides agree with TRBD1. CDR3 size: 19 residues. Germline loops: CDR1 ENHRY, CDR2 SYGVKD. V shed 3 bases and J 1 base; nucleotides not matched to a gene: 16. CDR3: CAISDMFDFLGQENTEAFF. The CDR3 region has the DNA TGTGCCATCAGTGATATGTTTGACTTCCTGGGACAGGAGAACACTGAAGCTTTCTTT.

V usage is TRBV27 and J usage is TRBJ2-1; 7 positions agree with TRBD1. Germline-derived CDR1 and CDR2 are MNHEY and SMNVEV (reference sequence). The CDR3 loop spans 12 amino acids. Trimming at V came to 6 bases and at J to 8 bases, leaving 4 bases not matched to a gene. This chain's CDR3 is CASSYRGDEQFF. Written as DNA, the CDR3 is TGTGCCAGCAGCTACAGGGGTGATGAGCAGTTCTTC.